Listed below are T cell receptor beta chains from one sample, sequenced in a study of T-cell reconstitution after alpha-beta-depleted transplantation in children. TCRdb re-called the PCR reads through MiXCR, storing one row per CDR3 protein. The sample shows around 370,000 distinct CDR3 sequences, approximately 10% of them seen only once. Specimen: PBMCs from the stem cell graft donor, collected from the stem cell graft. These receptors were taken from a human donor who donated a stem cell graft to a child with acute lymphoblastic leukemia. CDR3s include the opening cysteine and the closing phenylalanine or tryptophan. Fields, in order: clone size, J gene, V gene, D gene, CDR3 DNA, CDR3 protein. The D gene is left open where the match is weak. Only some rows state a clone size, as once, few, many or a class for expanded clones.

clone_size: .
j_call: TRBJ2-1
v_call: TRBV6-2/TRBV6-3
d_call: .
cdr3_nt: TGTGCCAGCAGTTCCCCGGGCCTCAATGAGCAGTTCTTC
cdr3_aa: CASSSPGLNEQFF

clone_size: .
j_call: TRBJ2-2
v_call: TRBV11-2
d_call: .
cdr3_nt: TGTGCCAGCAGCTTGCCGCGTGTCGTGGACACCGGGGAGCTGTTTTTT
cdr3_aa: CASSLPRVVDTGELFF

clone_size: many
j_call: TRBJ2-7
v_call: TRBV12-3/TRBV12-4
d_call: TRBD2
cdr3_nt: TGTGCCAGCAGCCGGAGCGGGAGCTCCTACGAGCAGTACTTC
cdr3_aa: CASSRSGSSYEQYF

clone_size: many
j_call: TRBJ2-3
v_call: TRBV7-2
d_call: .
cdr3_nt: TGTGCCAGCAGCTTAGTGGGGAGAGCTAGCACAGATACGCAGTATTTT
cdr3_aa: CASSLVGRASTDTQYF

clone_size: .
j_call: TRBJ2-7
v_call: TRBV20-1
d_call: TRBD2
cdr3_nt: TGCAGTGCTAGAGGTGAATCGCTCGGACTAGCGGCCGGGGGCTTCTACGAGCAGTACTTC
cdr3_aa: CSARGESLGLAAGGFYEQYF

clone_size: few
j_call: TRBJ1-4
v_call: TRBV7-2
d_call: .
cdr3_nt: TGTGCCAGCAGCCTAGGCGGGTCGGCAACTAATGAAAAACTGTTTTTT
cdr3_aa: CASSLGGSATNEKLFF

clone_size: .
j_call: TRBJ2-7
v_call: TRBV7-2
d_call: .
cdr3_nt: TGTGCCAGCAGCTTGTGGCAGGTGGGGTACGAGCAGTACTTC
cdr3_aa: CASSLWQVGYEQYF

clone_size: many
j_call: TRBJ2-3
v_call: TRBV11-2
d_call: TRBD2
cdr3_nt: TGTGCCAGCAGCTTAGATCTGGGACTAGCGAGCACAGATACGCAGTATTTT
cdr3_aa: CASSLDLGLASTDTQYF

clone_size: .
j_call: TRBJ2-7
v_call: TRBV3-1
d_call: TRBD1
cdr3_nt: TGTGCCAGCAGCCAAGATGATTTAAGGGGACAGGGCCACGAGCAGTACTTC
cdr3_aa: CASSQDDLRGQGHEQYF

clone_size: .
j_call: TRBJ2-2
v_call: TRBV9
d_call: .
cdr3_nt: TGTGCCAGCAGCGTTACCGGGCAAGGGAAGGGCGGGGAGCTGTTTTTT
cdr3_aa: CASSVTGQGKGGELFF

clone_size: once
j_call: TRBJ2-7
v_call: TRBV11-2
d_call: TRBD2
cdr3_nt: TGTGCCAGCAGCCCCCGGCCTAGCGGCTCCTACGAGCAGTACTTC
cdr3_aa: CASSPRPSGSYEQYF

clone_size: .
j_call: TRBJ1-5
v_call: TRBV2
d_call: TRBD1
cdr3_nt: TGTGCCAGCAGTGCAGGACAGGGGACTCAGCCCCAGCATTTT
cdr3_aa: CASSAGQGTQPQHF

clone_size: few
j_call: TRBJ2-6
v_call: TRBV7-2
d_call: .
cdr3_nt: TGTGCCAGCAGCTTAGGGCAGGGTTACGTCCTGACTTTC
cdr3_aa: CASSLGQGYVLTF

clone_size: .
j_call: TRBJ2-6
v_call: TRBV29-1
d_call: .
cdr3_nt: TGCAGCGTTGTGAGCTCTGGGGCCAACGTCCTGACTTTC
cdr3_aa: CSVVSSGANVLTF